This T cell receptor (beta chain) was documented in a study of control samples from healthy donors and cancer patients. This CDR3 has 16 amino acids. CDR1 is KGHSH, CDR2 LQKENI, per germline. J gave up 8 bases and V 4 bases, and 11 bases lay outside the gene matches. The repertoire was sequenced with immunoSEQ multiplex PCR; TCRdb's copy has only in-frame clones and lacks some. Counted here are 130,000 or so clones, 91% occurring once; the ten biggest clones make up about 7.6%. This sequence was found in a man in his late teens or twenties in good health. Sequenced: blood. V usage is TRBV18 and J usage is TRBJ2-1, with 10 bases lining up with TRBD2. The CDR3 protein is CASSLGTSVVWHEQFF. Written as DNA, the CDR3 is TGTGCCAGCTCACTCGGGACTAGCGTAGTATGGCATGAGCAGTTCTTC.